Listed below are T cell receptor beta chains from one sample, sequenced in a study of human T cells and chemical hapten exposure. MiXCR, run by TCRdb on the RACE reads, gives a single entry per CDR3 protein. The sample shows around 40,000 distinct CDR3 sequences, 9.5% to 15% of them seen only once. The sequencing used whole blood, collected in connection with sensitization to the hapten diphenylcyclopropenone (DPC). These receptors were taken from a woman in her 40s with alopecia areata. Some clones in this sample may be carry-over from other donors' samples. CDR3s include the opening cysteine and the closing phenylalanine or tryptophan. Each record gives: D gene, clone size, V gene, J gene, CDR3 protein, CDR3 DNA. D genes are given only for firm matches. Not every row has a clone size; where given, it reads once, few, many or a size class.

d_gene: NA
abundance: medium-sized
v_gene: TRBV29-1
j_gene: TRBJ1-2
CDR3aa: CSVVEGHADYGYTF
CDR3nt: TGCAGCGTTGTGGAGGGCCACGCGGACTATGGCTACACCTTC

d_gene: NA
abundance: many
v_gene: TRBV7-9
j_gene: TRBJ2-6
CDR3aa: CASSLGEVANVLTF
CDR3nt: TGTGCCAGCAGCTTGGGGGAGGTAGCCAACGTCCTGACTTTC

d_gene: NA
abundance: many
v_gene: TRBV12-3/TRBV12-4
j_gene: TRBJ2-7
CDR3aa: CASSRLSYEQYF
CDR3nt: TGTGCCAGCAGCCGACTTTCCTACGAGCAGTACTTC

d_gene: NA
abundance: NA
v_gene: TRBV20-1
j_gene: TRBJ1-2
CDR3aa: CSARVGGGYTF
CDR3nt: TGCAGTGCTAGAGTTGGGGGTGGCTACACCTTC

d_gene: NA
abundance: NA
v_gene: TRBV9
j_gene: TRBJ2-7
CDR3aa: CASSVVAESSYEQYF
CDR3nt: TGTGCCAGCAGCGTAGTAGCGGAGAGCTCCTACGAGCAGTACTTC

d_gene: TRBD2
abundance: NA
v_gene: TRBV5-1
j_gene: TRBJ2-7
CDR3aa: CASSPFASGTYEQYF
CDR3nt: TGCGCCAGCAGCCCCTTTGCTAGCGGGACTTACGAGCAGTACTTC

d_gene: NA
abundance: many
v_gene: TRBV29-1
j_gene: TRBJ2-1
CDR3aa: CSVIGHSSYNEQFF
CDR3nt: TGCAGCGTTATCGGTCATAGCTCCTACAATGAGCAGTTCTTC

d_gene: NA
abundance: many
v_gene: TRBV6-2/TRBV6-3
j_gene: TRBJ1-5
CDR3aa: CAARKGVQPQHF
CDR3nt: TGTGCAGCCAGGAAGGGGGTCCAGCCCCAGCATTTT

d_gene: NA
abundance: many
v_gene: TRBV5-1
j_gene: TRBJ2-7
CDR3aa: CASSRLQGGEQYF
CDR3nt: TGCGCCAGCAGCCGTCTACAGGGCGGCGAGCAGTACTTC

d_gene: NA
abundance: many
v_gene: TRBV12-5
j_gene: TRBJ2-2
CDR3aa: CASGYGGELFF
CDR3nt: TGTGCTAGTGGTTACGGCGGGGAGCTGTTTTTT

d_gene: NA
abundance: NA
v_gene: TRBV7-6
j_gene: TRBJ2-5
CDR3aa: CASSLATSPQETQYF
CDR3nt: TGTGCCAGCAGCTTAGCTACTAGTCCCCAAGAGACCCAGTACTTC

d_gene: NA
abundance: few
v_gene: TRBV7-2
j_gene: TRBJ2-1
CDR3aa: CASSLLAPRGEQFF
CDR3nt: TGTGCCAGCAGCTTACTAGCGCCGAGGGGAGAGCAGTTCTTC

d_gene: NA
abundance: few
v_gene: TRBV7-9
j_gene: TRBJ2-7
CDR3aa: CASSLDRAPYEQYF
CDR3nt: TGTGCCAGCAGCTTAGACAGAGCCCCCTACGAGCAGTACTTC

d_gene: TRBD2
abundance: many
v_gene: TRBV11-2
j_gene: TRBJ2-3
CDR3aa: CASSLDGSWAGGFTDTQYF
CDR3nt: TGTGCCAGCAGCTTAGATGGGAGTTGGGCGGGGGGCTTCACAGATACGCAGTATTTT

d_gene: NA
abundance: few
v_gene: TRBV3-1
j_gene: TRBJ1-1
CDR3aa: CASSHAQSRKNTEAFF
CDR3nt: TGTGCCAGCAGCCACGCTCAATCCCGGAAAAACACTGAAGCTTTCTTT